This TCR beta chain comes out of a study of blood T cell repertoires in COVID-19. Study overall: The samples span acute and convalescent COVID-19 from the United States, Italy and Spain.

Germline loops: CDR1 MDHEN, CDR2 SYDVKM. The CDR3 runs to 16 residues. The V and J ends lost 4 bases and 6 bases, in that order; junction bases with no gene match: 9. Data came from immunoSEQ multiplex PCR; TCRdb stores just in-frame clones and leaves some out. The top ten hold around 8.4% of the sample, which has about 200,000 clones, more than 70% seen once. The TCR was taken from a young woman who had recovered from COVID-19. The chain is built from TRBV28 and TRBJ1-4; the match to TRBD1 covers 9 bases. The sample consisted of PBMCs or T cells enriched from blood (not recorded which). DNA of the CDR3: TGTGCCAGCAGTTCCCCCGCCGGGACAGGGTATGAAAAACTGTTTTTT. This codes for CASSSPAGTGYEKLFF.